The 31 T cell receptor beta chains reported below all come from one sample, sequenced in a study of T cell repertoires in cytomegalovirus infection. No antigen has been assigned to these receptors. Via MiXCR, TCRdb re-called the reads, giving one row per CDR3 protein. The sample holds roughly 180,000 distinct CDR3 sequences, roughly 21% seen once. Sequencing was performed on CD8+ T cells from cultured PBMCs, taken from culture after CMV antigen stimulation. Receptors originate from a human donor in good health (CMV status not recorded). Some clones in this sample may be carry-over from other donors' samples.

DNA for the CDR3: TGTGCCAGCAGTACTCCGGTCAGGGGGCAAGAGACCCAGTACTTC. Protein product: CASSTPVRGQETQYF. The chain joins TRBV12-3 or TRBV12-4 to TRBJ2-5, with TRBD1 identical over 7 bases. V dropped 5 bases and J dropped 2; count of bases not matched to a gene: 8. The CDR3 is 15 amino acids.

This chain links TRBV30 with TRBJ2-5; D possibly uses TRBD1 or TRBD2 (5 bases each). With 1 base removed from V and 3 bases from J, the gap between germline ends came to 21 bases. The CDR3 has 17 residues. Germline values: CDR1 GTSNPN, CDR2 SVGIG (reference sequence). In DNA, the CDR3 is TGTGCCTGGAGTGGAGGGGCCAGGGCCAGCCCTAAAGAGACCCAGTACTTC. Translation: CAWSGGARASPKETQYF.

The V gene is TRBV19, the J gene TRBJ1-5; weak D call: TRBD1 (6 bases). There are 16 residues in the CDR3. V lost 8 bases and J lost 1, with 18 bases in between. Per the germline V gene, CDR1 is LNHDA and CDR2 is SQIVND (reference sequence). The CDR3 DNA follows: TGTGCCAGTTCGTCGTCAGGGGTGAGAAGCAATCAGCCCCAGCATTTT. It is translated as CASSSSGVRSNQPQHF.

This clonotype was observed a handful of times. One end of the junction fails to match germline, which may point to a read error. V is TRBV4-3 and J is TRBJ2-7; weak D call: TRBD1 (5 bases). Germline V lookup: CDR1 LGHNA, CDR2 YSLEER. CDR3 length: 13 residues. As DNA, the CDR3 is TGCGCCAGCAGCCAAGATGTGGGGCGACTCAACGACTTC. Amino acid sequence: CASSQDVGRLNDF.

V gene TRBV7-2 combines with J gene TRBJ2-7; possible D gene TRBD1, 6 bases. CDR1 is SGHTA and CDR2 is FQGNSA in the germline V gene. This CDR3 spans 15 amino acids. The V gene lost 0 bases and the J gene lost 7 bases, with 16 bases spanning the gap. This CDR3 reads CASSLAQGFGREQYF. The CDR3 nucleotides read TGTGCCAGCAGCTTAGCTCAGGGGTTTGGGCGAGAGCAGTACTTC.

This clonotype was observed a handful of times. The chain uses TRBV7-2 and TRBJ1-4; D is possibly TRBD1 (6 bases). From germline, CDR1 is SGHTA and CDR2 FQGNSA. Between the trimmed V and J ends, which lost 5 bases and 0 bases, there was a span of 16 bases. CDR3 length: 17 residues. The CDR3 nucleotides are TGTGCCAGCAGCATAAACAGGGTCGATGCAACTAATGAAAAACTGTTTTTT. It yields the protein CASSINRVDATNEKLFF.

This clonotype was counted only a few times. V usage is TRBV5-5 and J usage is TRBJ2-2; 11 positions match TRBD2. Germline lookup yields CDR1 SGHKS and CDR2 YYEKEE (reference sequence). V shed 0 bases, J shed 4 bases, and the junction held 5 bases outside the gene matches. The CDR3 has 17 residues. CDR3 sequence (DNA): TGTGCCAGCAGCTTGGTACTAGCGGGAGCGGGCACCGGGGAGCTGTTTTTT. Translation gives CASSLVLAGAGTGELFF.

This clonotype turned up a few times. The chain links TRBV27 to TRBJ2-1; D perhaps matches TRBD1 (6 bases). Per germline, CDR1 MNHEY and CDR2 SMNVEV (reference sequence). The CDR3 runs to 14 residues. Trimming cost V 4 bases and J 1 base, with 8 bases left between them. CDR3 coding DNA: TGTGCCAGCAGTTCCGGACAGTCCTACAATGAGCAGTTCTTC. The encoded protein is CASSSGQSYNEQFF.

This clonotype was counted only a few times. The chain joins TRBV6-2 or TRBV6-3 to TRBJ1-1, with TRBD1 as a possible D gene (5 bases). Trimming cost V 1 base and J 10 bases, with 22 bases left between them. This CDR3 has 16 amino acids. The germline gives CDR1 MNHEY, CDR2 SVGEGT. The CDR3 reads CASSYFNPGPLFTAFF. CDR3 nucleotides: TGTGCCAGCAGTTACTTCAACCCGGGGCCTCTTTTTACAGCTTTCTTT.

This clonotype was detected a few times. The chain uses TRBV12-5 and TRBJ1-3; D is possibly TRBD1 (6 bases). CDR3 size: 16 residues. Germline V CDR1 and CDR2: LGHNT, FRNRAP. V was shortened by 2 bases and J by 3 bases, with 14 bases between the two germline ends. The chain's CDR3 is CASGLLTTGSGNTIYF. The CDR3 DNA sequence: TGTGCTAGTGGTTTGCTTACAACAGGGAGTGGAAACACCATATATTTT.

The chain employs TRBV2 and TRBJ1-1; D gene uncertain. The germline V and J ends were trimmed by 6 bases and 0 bases, with 14 bases remaining between them. The CDR3 spans 15 residues. The germline V gene encodes CDR1 SNHLY and CDR2 FYNNEI. The CDR3 here is CASREQLLMNTEAFF. The CDR3 DNA sequence: TGTGCCAGCAGAGAGCAACTACTCATGAACACTGAAGCTTTCTTT.

The gene calls are TRBV7-3 and TRBJ2-7, with D unresolved. CDR1 SGHTA and CDR2 FQGTGA come from the germline V gene. CDR3 length: 13 residues. Trimming removed 4 bases from V and 0 bases from J, with 7 bases in between. DNA of the CDR3: TGTGCCAGCAGCTCTACACTCTCCTACGAGCAGTACTTC. This gives the protein CASSSTLSYEQYF.

This clonotype was seen a handful of times. The rearrangement links TRBV6-5 to TRBJ1-6; 7 bases fit TRBD1. The ends lost 0 bases at V and 9 bases at J; junction bases unmatched: 11. In germline, CDR1 is MNHEY, CDR2 SVGAGI. The CDR3 is made up of 17 amino acids. The CDR3 reads CASSYSKVGDSTSPLHF. The CDR3 region has the DNA TGTGCCAGCAGTTACTCGAAAGTTGGGGACAGCACTTCACCCCTCCACTTT.

This chain links TRBV6-2 or TRBV6-3 with TRBJ1-1; no clear D gene. This CDR3 comprises 14 residues. Per the germline V gene, CDR1 is MNHEY and CDR2 is SVGEGT. Trimming left V 4 bases short and J 6 bases short, with 15 bases between. CDR3 nucleotide sequence: TGTGCCAGCAGTTGGGGAGGTACGGGTTCTGAAGCTTTCTTT. Amino acid sequence: CASSWGGTGSEAFF.

This clonotype was found a few times. The chain joins TRBV7-2 to TRBJ1-1, with D possibly matching TRBD1 (6 bases). CDR3 length equals 15 residues. Germline CDR1 reads SGHTA; CDR2 reads FQGNSA. V shed 3 bases and J shed 2 bases, with 13 bases lying between them. The CDR3 region is CASSLRGGINTEAFF. The CDR3 DNA follows: TGTGCCAGCAGCTTGAGGGGGGGCATCAACACTGAAGCTTTCTTT.

This clonotype occurred a few times. The rearrangement links TRBV7-9 to TRBJ1-1; possible D gene TRBD1, 5 bases. CDR1 and CDR2 (germline): SEHNR, FQNEAQ (reference sequence). The CDR3 is 14 amino acids. V was shortened by 1 base and J by 5 bases, with 11 bases between the two germline ends. The CDR3 DNA reads as TGTGCCAGCAGCTTAGTAGCAGGGAATACTGAAGCTTTCTTT. It is translated as CASSLVAGNTEAFF. Drawing the rest from reference TRBV7-9 and TRBJ1-1, the complete variable domain is DTGVSQNPRHKITKRGQNVTFRCDPISEHNRLYWYRQTLGQGPEFLTYFQNEAQLEKSRLLSDRFSAERPKGSFSTLEIQRTEQGDSAMYLCASSLVAGNTEAFFGQGTRLTVV.

The gene calls are TRBV6-2 or TRBV6-3 and TRBJ1-2; no clear D gene. The CDR3 spans 14 residues. V was trimmed by 5 bases and J by 7 bases, leaving 17 bases between them. CDR1 is MNHEY, CDR2 SVGEGT, per germline. CDR3 loop: CASSIETESGGYTF. CDR3 sequence (DNA): TGTGCCAGCAGTATCGAAACCGAGTCGGGTGGCTACACCTTC.

This clonotype showed up just a few times. The CDR3 here is CASSLASGGDEAFF. CDR3 in DNA: TGTGCCAGCAGCTTAGCGTCCGGGGGTGATGAAGCTTTCTTT. The V call is TRBV7-6, the J call TRBJ1-1; tentative D call: TRBD1 (5 bases). Between the trimmed V and J ends, which lost 0 bases and 7 bases, there was a span of 12 bases. This CDR3 spans 14 amino acids. CDR1 and CDR2 (germline): SGHVS, FNYEAQ.

The chain combines TRBV7-3 with TRBJ1-6; D may be TRBD1 (6 bases). The V and J ends lost 2 bases and 15 bases respectively, with 20 bases between them. CDR1 and CDR2 (germline): SGHTA, FQGTGA. This CDR3 is 15 amino acids long. This CDR3 is CASSLSAGPGGLLHF. Written as DNA, the CDR3 is TGTGCCAGCAGCTTATCAGCGGGGCCCGGGGGGCTCCTCCACTTT.

The V gene is TRBV12-3 or TRBV12-4, the J gene TRBJ1-2, with D unclear. V lost 0 bases to trimming and J lost 0 bases, with 5 bases between them. This CDR3 is 14 amino acids long. The CDR3 region is CASSLAPTNYGYTF. The CDR3 nucleotides are TGTGCCAGCAGTTTAGCGCCTACTAACTATGGCTACACCTTC.

This clonotype has a handful of counts. V usage is TRBV27 and J usage is TRBJ1-2, with D possibly being TRBD1 (6 bases). The germline V gene encodes CDR1 MNHEY and CDR2 SMNVEV (reference sequence). The CDR3 spans 13 residues. V lost 6 bases and J 8 bases, leaving 16 bases between the germline ends. The CDR3 region has the DNA TGTGCCAGCAGGAAACAGGGCTTAAGCGGCTACACCTTC. It yields the protein CASRKQGLSGYTF.

The gene calls are TRBV6-2 or TRBV6-3 and TRBJ2-1; the D is unclear. With 2 bases removed from V and 6 bases from J, the gap between germline ends came to 11 bases. The CDR3 has 14 amino acids. The germline gives CDR1 MNHEY, CDR2 SVGEGT. The CDR3 sequence is CASSYPGWSNEQFF. CDR3 in DNA: TGTGCCAGCAGTTACCCGGGTTGGAGCAATGAGCAGTTCTTC.

CDR3 residues: CASSQEGRRSNTGELFF. CDR3 in DNA: TGCGCCAGCAGCCAAGAGGGTCGAAGGTCGAACACCGGGGAGCTGTTTTTT. The chain has TRBV4-1 and TRBJ2-2, with no clear D. CDR1 is MGHRA, CDR2 YSYEKL, per germline. The CDR3 has 17 amino acids. The V end lost 0 bases, the J end lost 0 bases, and 11 bases lay between the germline ends.

This clonotype was recorded a few times. The V call is TRBV28, the J call TRBJ1-1; perhaps TRBD1 as D (5 bases). Trimming took off 6 bases at V and 6 bases at J, with 8 bases between the two ends. From germline, CDR1 is MDHEN and CDR2 SYDVKM. The CDR3 is 11 residues long. CDR3 residues: CASRRQPEAFF. The CDR3 DNA sequence: TGTGCCAGCAGGAGACAGCCTGAAGCTTTCTTT. Looking up the rest from reference TRBV28 and TRBJ1-1 gives the full variable domain: DVKVTQSSRYLVKRTGEKVFLECVQDMDHENMFWYRQDPGLGLRLIYFSYDVKMKEKGDIPEGYSVSREKKERFSLILESASTNQTSMYLCASRRQPEAFFGQGTRLTVV.

This clonotype was recorded a few times. This chain uses TRBV7-3 with TRBJ1-1; no clear D. V lost 1 base and J 0 bases, leaving 12 bases between the germline ends. Germline-derived CDR1 and CDR2 are SGHTA and FQGTGA. This CDR3 region has 16 residues. The CDR3 DNA follows: TGTGCCAGCAGCTTAAGTCAGAACATTATGAACACTGAAGCTTTCTTT. Its protein product is CASSLSQNIMNTEAFF. Full variable domain (remainder filled in from reference TRBV7-3 and TRBJ1-1): GAGVSQTPSNKVTEKGKYVELRCDPISGHTALYWYRQSLGQGPEFLIYFQGTGAADDSGLPNDRFFAVRPEGSVSTLKIQRTERGDSAVYLCASSLSQNIMNTEAFFGQGTRLTVV.

The chain combines TRBV6-2 or TRBV6-3 with TRBJ1-6, with unresolved D. Germline V gives CDR1 MNHEY, CDR2 SVGEGT. With 6 bases removed from V and 14 bases from J, the gap between germline ends came to 20 bases. The CDR3 has 14 amino acids. CDR3 coding DNA: TGTGCCAGCAGCCCCGGACTACGCCTGGGATCCCTCCACTTT. Its translation: CASSPGLRLGSLHF.

The chain couples TRBV12-3 or TRBV12-4 to TRBJ2-1; D is uncertain. The CDR3 contains 15 residues. V dropped 6 bases and J dropped 1 base, with 13 bases sitting between them. The CDR3 region is CASRPITSSYNEQFF. The CDR3 nucleotides are TGTGCCAGCAGGCCTATCACATCGTCCTACAATGAGCAGTTCTTC.

This clonotype was picked up a small number of times. The chain joins TRBV7-6 to TRBJ1-2, with 7 bases identical to TRBD1. Germline V gene lookup returns CDR1 SGHVS and CDR2 FNYEAQ. This CDR3 contains 15 residues. Germline trimming cut 0 bases from V and 6 bases from J; bases unmatched to any gene: 7. CDR3 residues: CASSLAVTGLHGYTF. In nucleotides, the CDR3 is TGTGCCAGCAGCTTAGCAGTGACAGGGCTCCATGGCTACACCTTC. The variable domain in full, with the rest retrieved from reference TRBV7-6 and TRBJ1-2, is GAGVSQSPRYKVTKRGQDVALRCDPISGHVSLYWYRQALGQGPEFLTYFNYEAQQDKSGLPNDRFSAERPEGSISTLTIQRTEQRDSAMYRCASSLAVTGLHGYTFGSGTRLTVV.

V is TRBV7-4 and J is TRBJ2-3; D uncertain. Trimming removed 0 bases from V and 2 bases from J, with 9 bases in between. This CDR3 region has 15 residues. Germline CDR1 reads SGHVT; CDR2 reads SQSDAQ. This CDR3 reads CASSLADGYTDTQYF. CDR3 coding DNA: TGTGCCAGCAGCTTAGCCGACGGATACACAGATACGCAGTATTTT.

This clonotype was seen more than once but under ten times. This chain links TRBV7-6 with TRBJ1-5, with a tentative D call TRBD1 (6 bases). This CDR3 is 15 amino acids long. CDR1 is SGHVS, CDR2 FNYEAQ, per germline. V was cut by 4 bases and J by 2 bases, with 12 bases left in between. This chain's CDR3 is CASSSGGMGNQPQHF. The CDR3, as DNA: TGTGCCAGCAGCTCCGGGGGCATGGGCAATCAGCCCCAGCATTTT.

CDR3 bases: TGCGCCAGCAGCCCCCGACAGGGCAGCTCCTACGAGCAGTACTTC. It codes for CASSPRQGSSYEQYF. The chain recombines TRBV4-1 with TRBJ2-7, with 7 nucleotides matching TRBD1. After removal of 4 bases from V and 0 bases from J, the junction contained 6 bases not matched to a gene. Germline CDR1 reads MGHRA; CDR2 reads YSYEKL. This CDR3 has 15 residues.